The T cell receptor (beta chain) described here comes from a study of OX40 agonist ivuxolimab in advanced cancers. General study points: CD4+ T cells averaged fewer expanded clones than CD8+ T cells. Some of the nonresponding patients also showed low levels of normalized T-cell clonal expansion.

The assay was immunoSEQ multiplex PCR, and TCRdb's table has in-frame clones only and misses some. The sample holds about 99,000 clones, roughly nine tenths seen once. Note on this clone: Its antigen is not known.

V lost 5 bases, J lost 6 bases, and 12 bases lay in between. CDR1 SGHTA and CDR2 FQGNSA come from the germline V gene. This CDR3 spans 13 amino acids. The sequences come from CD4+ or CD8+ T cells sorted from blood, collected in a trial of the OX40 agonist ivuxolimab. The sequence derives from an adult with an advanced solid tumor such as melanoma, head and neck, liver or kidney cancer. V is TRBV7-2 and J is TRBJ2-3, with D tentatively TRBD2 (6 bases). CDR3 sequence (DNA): TGTGCCAGCAGCCGGGGCGGGGTGGATACGCAGTATTTT. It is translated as CASSRGGVDTQYF.